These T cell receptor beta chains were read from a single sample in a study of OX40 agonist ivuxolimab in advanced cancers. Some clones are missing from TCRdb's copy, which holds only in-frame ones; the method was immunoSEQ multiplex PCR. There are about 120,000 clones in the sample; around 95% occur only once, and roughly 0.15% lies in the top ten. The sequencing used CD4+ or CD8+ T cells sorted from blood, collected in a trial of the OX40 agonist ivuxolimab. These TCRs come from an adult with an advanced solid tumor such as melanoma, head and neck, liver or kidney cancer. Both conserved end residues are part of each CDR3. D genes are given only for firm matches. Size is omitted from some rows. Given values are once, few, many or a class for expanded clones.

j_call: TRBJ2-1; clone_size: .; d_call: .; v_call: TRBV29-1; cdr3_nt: TGCAGCGTTGTAAGGGCCCTGAGCTCCTACAATGAGCAGTTCTTC; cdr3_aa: CSVVRALSSYNEQFF
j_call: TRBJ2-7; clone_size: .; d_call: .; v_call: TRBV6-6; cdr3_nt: TGTGCCAGCAGTCCAGACAGGGAGCAGTACTTC; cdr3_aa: CASSPDREQYF
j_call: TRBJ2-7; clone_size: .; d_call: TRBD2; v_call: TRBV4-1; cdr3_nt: TGCGCCAGCAGCCCCACCCCTAGCGGGAGGTCCTACGAGCAGTACTTC; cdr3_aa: CASSPTPSGRSYEQYF
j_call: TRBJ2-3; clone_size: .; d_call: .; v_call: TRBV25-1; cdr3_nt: TGTGCCAGCAGTGAAAGGCCTACTAGCACAGATACGCAGTATTTT; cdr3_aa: CASSERPTSTDTQYF
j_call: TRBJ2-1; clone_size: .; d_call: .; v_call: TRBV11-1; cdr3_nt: TGTGCCAGCAGCCAGCCGGGGGGCCGCGATGAGCAGTTCTTC; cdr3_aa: CASSQPGGRDEQFF
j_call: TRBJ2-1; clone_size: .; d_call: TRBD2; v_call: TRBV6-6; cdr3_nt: TGTGCCAGCAGTCAGAGCGGGGGGGCCGCAGGTGAGCAGTTCTTC; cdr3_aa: CASSQSGGAAGEQFF
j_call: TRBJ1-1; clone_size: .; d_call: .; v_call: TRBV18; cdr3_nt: TGTGCCAGCTCACCGTCACGGCTGAACACTGAAGCTTTCTTT; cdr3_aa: CASSPSRLNTEAFF
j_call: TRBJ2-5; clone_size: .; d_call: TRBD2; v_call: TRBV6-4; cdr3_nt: TGTGCCAGCAGTGCCGGACTAGCGGGCGGACAAGAGACCCAGTACTTC; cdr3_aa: CASSAGLAGGQETQYF
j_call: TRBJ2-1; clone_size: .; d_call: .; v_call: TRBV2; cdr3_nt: TGTGCCAGCAGTGGTCTCAGGGGATTGTCCTACAATGAGCAGTTCTTC; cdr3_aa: CASSGLRGLSYNEQFF
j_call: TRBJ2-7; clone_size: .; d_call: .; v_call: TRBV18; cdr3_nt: TGTGCCAGCTCACCCCCCGGGACTCCCTACGAGCAGTACTTC; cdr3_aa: CASSPPGTPYEQYF
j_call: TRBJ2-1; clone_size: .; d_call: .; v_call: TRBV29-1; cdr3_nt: TGCAGCGTTGTTCCGTACTCCTACAATGAGCAGTTCTTC; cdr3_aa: CSVVPYSYNEQFF
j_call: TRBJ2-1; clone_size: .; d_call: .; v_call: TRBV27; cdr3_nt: TGTGCCAGCAGAAGAACTCCGCAGGGGAATGAGCAGTTCTTC; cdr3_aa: CASRRTPQGNEQFF
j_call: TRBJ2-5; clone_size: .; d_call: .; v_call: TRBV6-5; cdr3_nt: TGTGCCAGCAGTTACATGAAGACCCAGTACTTC; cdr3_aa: CASSYMKTQYF
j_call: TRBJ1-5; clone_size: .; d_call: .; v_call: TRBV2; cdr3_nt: TGTGCCAGCAGTGACGGGGGAAGCAATCAGCCCCAGCATTTT; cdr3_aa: CASSDGGSNQPQHF
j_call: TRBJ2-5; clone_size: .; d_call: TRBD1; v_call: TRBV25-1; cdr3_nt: TGTGCCAGCAGGGGACAGGGCGGAGGAGAGACCCAGTACTTC; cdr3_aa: CASRGQGGGETQYF
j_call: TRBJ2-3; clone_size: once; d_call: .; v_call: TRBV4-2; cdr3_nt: TGTGCCAGCAGCCAGTATGGGAGGACAGATACGCAGTATTTT; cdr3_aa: CASSQYGRTDTQYF
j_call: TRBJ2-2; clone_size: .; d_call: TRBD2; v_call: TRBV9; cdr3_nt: TGTGCCAGCAGCGTAGAAGCGGGGGTCACCGGGGAGCTGTTTTTT; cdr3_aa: CASSVEAGVTGELFF
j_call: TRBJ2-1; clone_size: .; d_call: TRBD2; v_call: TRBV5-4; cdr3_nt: TGTGCCAGCAGCCCGACGACTAGCGGGAGGGCGGGGGGTGAGCAGTTCTTC; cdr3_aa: CASSPTTSGRAGGEQFF
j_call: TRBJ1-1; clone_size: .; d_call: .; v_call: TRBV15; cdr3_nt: TGTGCCACCAGCAGTCCCGGAGAGCTGGGGACTGAAGCTTTCTTT; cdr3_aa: CATSSPGELGTEAFF
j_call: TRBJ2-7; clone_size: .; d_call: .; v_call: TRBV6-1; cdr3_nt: TGTGCCAGCAGCGAGCAAGGGGGTGGGGGCTACGAGCAGTACTTC; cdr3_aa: CASSEQGGGGYEQYF
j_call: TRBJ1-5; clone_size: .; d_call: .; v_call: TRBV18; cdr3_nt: TGTGCCAGCTCACCAAGGGCGGCCCCCAATCAGCCCCAGCATTTT; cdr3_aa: CASSPRAAPNQPQHF
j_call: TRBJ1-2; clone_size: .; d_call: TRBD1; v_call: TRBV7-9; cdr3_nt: TGTGCCAGCAGCTTAAGACAGGGTGGCTACACCTTC; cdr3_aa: CASSLRQGGYTF
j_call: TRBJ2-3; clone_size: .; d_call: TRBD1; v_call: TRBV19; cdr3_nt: TGTGCCAGTAGTATAGATCCGGACAGGGAGATGTCAGATACGCAGTATTTT; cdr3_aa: CASSIDPDREMSDTQYF
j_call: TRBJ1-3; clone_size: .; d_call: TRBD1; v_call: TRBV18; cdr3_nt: TGTGCCAGCTCACTCCGGACAGGGGGTCCTTCTGGAAACACCATATATTTT; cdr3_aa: CASSLRTGGPSGNTIYF
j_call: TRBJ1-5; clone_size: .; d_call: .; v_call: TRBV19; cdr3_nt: TGTGCCAGTAGTATCCAGGGTAGCAATCAGCCCCAGCATTTT; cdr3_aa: CASSIQGSNQPQHF
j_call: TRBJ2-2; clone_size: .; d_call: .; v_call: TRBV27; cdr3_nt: TGTGCCAGCATGGGAGGAGGGGTGAACACCGGGGAGCTGTTTTTT; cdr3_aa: CASMGGGVNTGELFF
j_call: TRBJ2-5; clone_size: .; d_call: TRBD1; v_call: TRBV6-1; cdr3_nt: TGTGCCAGCAGGTCCGAGGGGGCCGGAGAGACCCAGTACTTC; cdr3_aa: CASRSEGAGETQYF
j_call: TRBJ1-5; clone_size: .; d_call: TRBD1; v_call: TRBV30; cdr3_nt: TGTGCCTGGAGCCTGGGACAGGAGAATCAGCCCCAGCATTTT; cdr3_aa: CAWSLGQENQPQHF
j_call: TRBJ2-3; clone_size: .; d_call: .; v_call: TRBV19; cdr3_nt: TGTGCCAGTAGTATGGGTAGGGCGCAGTATTTT; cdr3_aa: CASSMGRAQYF
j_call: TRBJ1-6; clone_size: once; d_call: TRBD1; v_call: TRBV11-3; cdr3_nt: TGTGCCAGCAGCAACCCGGGACAGGTTAGGTATTCACCCCTCCACTTT; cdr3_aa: CASSNPGQVRYSPLHF
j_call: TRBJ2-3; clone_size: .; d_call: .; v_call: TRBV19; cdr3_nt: TGTGCCAGTAGGATGAGGGCGTCGACAGATACGCAGTATTTT; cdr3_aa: CASRMRASTDTQYF
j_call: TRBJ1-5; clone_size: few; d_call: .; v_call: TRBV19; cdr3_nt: TGTGCCAGTAGTATAGAATACCGGGCCCAGCATTTT; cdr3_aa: CASSIEYRAQHF
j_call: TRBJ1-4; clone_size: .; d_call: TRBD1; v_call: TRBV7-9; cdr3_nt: TGTGCCAGCAGCACGGACAGGGGGAGAGGGGAAAAACTGTTTTTT; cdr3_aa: CASSTDRGRGEKLFF
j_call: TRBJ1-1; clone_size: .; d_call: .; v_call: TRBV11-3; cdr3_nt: TGTGCCAGCAGCTTAGGCCGGGCCATGAACACTGAAGCTTTCTTT; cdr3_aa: CASSLGRAMNTEAFF